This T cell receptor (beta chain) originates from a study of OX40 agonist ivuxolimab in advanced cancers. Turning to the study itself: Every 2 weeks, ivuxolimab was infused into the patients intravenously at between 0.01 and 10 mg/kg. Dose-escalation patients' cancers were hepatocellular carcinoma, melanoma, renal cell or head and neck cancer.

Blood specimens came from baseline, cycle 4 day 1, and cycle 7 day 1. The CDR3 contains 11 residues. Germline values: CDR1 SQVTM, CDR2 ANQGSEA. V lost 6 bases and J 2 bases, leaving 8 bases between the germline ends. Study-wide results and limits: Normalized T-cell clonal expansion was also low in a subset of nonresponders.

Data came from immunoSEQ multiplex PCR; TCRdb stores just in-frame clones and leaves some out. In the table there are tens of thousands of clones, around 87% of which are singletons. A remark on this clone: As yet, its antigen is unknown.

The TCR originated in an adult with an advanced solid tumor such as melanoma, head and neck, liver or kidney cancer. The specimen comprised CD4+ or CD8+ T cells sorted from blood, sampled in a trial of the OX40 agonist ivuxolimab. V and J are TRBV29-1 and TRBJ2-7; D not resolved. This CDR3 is CSVTVAYEQYF. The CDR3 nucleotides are TGCAGCGTGACCGTAGCCTACGAGCAGTACTTC.